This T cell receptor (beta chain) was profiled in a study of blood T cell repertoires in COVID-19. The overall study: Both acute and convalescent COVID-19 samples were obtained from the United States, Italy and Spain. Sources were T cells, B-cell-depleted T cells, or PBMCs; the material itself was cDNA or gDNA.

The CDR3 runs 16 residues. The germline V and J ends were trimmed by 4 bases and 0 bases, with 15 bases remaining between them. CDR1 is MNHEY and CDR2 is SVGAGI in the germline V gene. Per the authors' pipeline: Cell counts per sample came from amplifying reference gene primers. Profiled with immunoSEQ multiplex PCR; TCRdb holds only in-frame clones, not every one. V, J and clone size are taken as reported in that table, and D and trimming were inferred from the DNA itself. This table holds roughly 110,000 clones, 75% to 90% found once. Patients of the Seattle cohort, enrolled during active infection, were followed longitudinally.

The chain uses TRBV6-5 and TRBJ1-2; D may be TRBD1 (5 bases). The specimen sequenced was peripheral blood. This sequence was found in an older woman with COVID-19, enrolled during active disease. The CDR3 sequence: CASSFTFQTANYGYTF. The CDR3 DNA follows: TGTGCCAGCAGTTTTACCTTCCAGACAGCTAACTATGGCTACACCTTC.